The 25 T cell receptor beta chains below come from one sample, sequenced in a study of blood T cell repertoires in COVID-19. Here immunoSEQ multiplex PCR was the method, and the copy in TCRdb shows in-frame clones only, minus some. The table has around 250,000 clones, 91% seen once. The sequenced material came from PBMCs or T cells enriched from blood (not recorded which). These receptors were collected from a man between 40 and 49 years old who had been exposed to COVID-19.

This clone is a singleton in its sample. The chain links TRBV7-2 to TRBJ2-3; the D is unclear. CDR1 is SGHTA and CDR2 is FQGNSA in the germline V gene. V shed 4 bases and J shed 6 bases, with 11 bases lying between them. This CDR3 contains 13 residues. The CDR3 DNA sequence: TGTGCCAGCAGCTCCAATCCGGTGGATACGCAGTATTTT. Its protein product is CASSSNPVDTQYF.

V usage is TRBV6-1 and J usage is TRBJ2-7; 14 positions agree with TRBD2. This CDR3 is built from 17 residues. The V segment lost 6 bases and the J segment 4 bases; nucleotides outside the gene matches: 11. Germline V lookup: CDR1 MNHNS, CDR2 SASEGT. The chain's CDR3 is CASSESRTSGRTYEQYF. CDR3 DNA: TGTGCCAGCAGCGAAAGCCGGACTAGCGGGAGGACATACGAGCAGTACTTC.

The chain uses TRBV5-1 and TRBJ1-6; D remains ambiguous. Germline CDR1 and CDR2: SGHRS and YFSETQ. The CDR3 extends over 13 amino acids. V was shortened by 4 bases and J by 11 bases, with 13 bases between the two germline ends. The CDR3 loop is CASSRDTQPPLHF. The CDR3 DNA follows: TGCGCCAGCAGCCGGGATACTCAGCCACCCCTCCACTTT.

This sequence joins TRBV5-1 and TRBJ2-5; TRBD1 aligns across 12 bases. The V and J ends lost 3 bases and 4 bases, in that order; junction bases with no gene match: 4. The CDR3 totals 15 residues. Germline V lookup: CDR1 SGHRS, CDR2 YFSETQ. CDR3 sequence (DNA): TGCGCCAGCAGCTGGGGACAGGGGGCGGGAGAGACCCAGTACTTC. Translating gives CASSWGQGAGETQYF.

This chain joins TRBV7-6 and TRBJ2-2, with TRBD2 matching 8 bases. The V gene end was trimmed by 8 bases and the J gene end by 6 bases; junction bases not matched to a gene: 8. Germline lookup yields CDR1 SGHVS and CDR2 FNYEAQ. The CDR3 is 14 amino acids. CDR3 DNA sequence: TGTGCCAGCGGGGCGGGAGGAGCGGCCGGGGAGCTGTTTTTT. Its protein is CASGAGGAAGELFF.

The gene calls are TRBV11-3 and TRBJ2-1; 9 bases agree with TRBD2. V gave up 5 bases and J gave up 7 bases; unmatched junction bases: 12. The CDR3 loop spans 16 amino acids. Germline V gives CDR1 SGHNT, CDR2 YENEEA. DNA for the CDR3: TGTGCCAGCAGCGCCCTAGCGGGAAGCGGAGATAATGAGCAGTTCTTC. Encoded protein: CASSALAGSGDNEQFF.

The chain recombines TRBV7-9 with TRBJ2-2; tentatively, D is TRBD2 (6 bases). This CDR3 has 17 residues. CDR1 is SEHNR, CDR2 FQNEAQ, per germline (reference sequence). V lost 3 bases and J 0 bases, leaving 14 bases between the germline ends. CDR3 sequence: CASSFREMEPNTGELFF. The DNA for the CDR3 is TGTGCCAGCAGCTTCCGGGAGATGGAACCGAACACCGGGGAGCTGTTTTTT.

The genes are TRBV4-1 and TRBJ2-1, with 9 bases that match TRBD1. This CDR3 is 16 amino acids long. Trimming cost V 3 bases and J 7 bases; bases outside gene matches: 10. Per germline, CDR1 MGHRA and CDR2 YSYEKL. CDR3 bases: TGCGCCAGCAGCCACATAGGACAGGGGTTCCTTAATGAGCAGTTCTTC. It codes for CASSHIGQGFLNEQFF.

The rearrangement links TRBV5-1 to TRBJ2-7, with TRBD2 as a possible D gene (6 bases). CDR1 is SGHRS, CDR2 YFSETQ, per germline. Between the trimmed V and J ends, which lost 1 base and 4 bases, there was a span of 9 bases. CDR3 length equals 13 residues. The chain's CDR3 is CASSLSGTYEQYF. The CDR3 nucleotides read TGCGCCAGCAGCTTGTCAGGGACTTACGAGCAGTACTTC.

This clone came up a few times. The V and J genes are TRBV19 and TRBJ2-7; D is ambiguous. The CDR3 runs to 15 residues. From germline, CDR1 is LNHDA and CDR2 SQIVND (reference sequence). V lost 0 bases and J lost 1, with 10 bases in between. The CDR3 sequence is CASSIDSRPSYEQYF. The CDR3 nucleotides are TGTGCCAGTAGTATAGACTCGAGGCCTTCCTACGAGCAGTACTTC.

The CDR3 nucleotides read TGTGCCAGCAGCTTGGACAGGGCCTATGGCTACACCTTC. Protein sequence: CASSLDRAYGYTF. The V call is TRBV7-2, the J call TRBJ1-2; the match to TRBD1 covers 8 bases. V lost 3 bases and J lost 4; bases outside the gene matches: 1. The V gene's germline CDR1 is SGHTA and CDR2 FQGNSA. CDR3 length: 13 amino acids.

The rearrangement joins TRBV28 to TRBJ1-5, with TRBD1 identical over 7 bases. The CDR3 spans 14 residues. V shed 8 bases and J 5 bases; nucleotides not matched to a gene: 9. In germline, CDR1 is MDHEN, CDR2 SYDVKM. The CDR3 is CASGDRVDHQPQHF. The CDR3 DNA follows: TGTGCCAGCGGCGACAGGGTCGATCATCAGCCCCAGCATTTT. The variable domain in full, completed from reference TRBV28 and TRBJ1-5, reads DVKVTQSSRYLVKRTGEKVFLECVQDMDHENMFWYRQDPGLGLRLIYFSYDVKMKEKGDIPEGYSVSREKKERFSLILESASTNQTSMYLCASGDRVDHQPQHFGDGTRLSIL.

The rearrangement links TRBV6-5 to TRBJ2-1; no clear D gene. Germline values: CDR1 MNHEY, CDR2 SVGAGI. V gave up 7 bases and J gave up 6 bases, with 19 bases separating them. The length of the CDR3 is 15 residues. This chain's CDR3 is CASISSLGRGNEQFF. For the CDR3, the DNA is TGTGCCAGCATTTCCTCGCTGGGTCGCGGCAATGAGCAGTTCTTC.

This chain joins TRBV7-2 and TRBJ1-2; D gene ambiguous. Germline values: CDR1 SGHTA, CDR2 FQGNSA. Trimming removed 4 bases from V and 0 bases from J, with 15 bases in between. The CDR3 loop spans 16 amino acids. This CDR3 is CASSYLGGQPNYGYTF. For the CDR3, the DNA is TGTGCCAGCAGCTACCTAGGAGGGCAGCCTAACTATGGCTACACCTTC.

The V call is TRBV3-1 (or the pseudogene TRBV3-2), the J call TRBJ2-3, with TRBD2 as a possible D gene (5 bases). This CDR3 is 15 amino acids long. V lost 6 bases to trimming and J lost 1 base, with 14 bases between them. Per the germline V gene, CDR1 is LGHDT and CDR2 is YNNKEL (reference sequence). The chain's CDR3 is CASSRIGGRTDTQYF. The CDR3 DNA is TGTGCCAGCAGTCGGATCGGAGGACGCACAGATACGCAGTATTTT.

J is TRBJ1-6 and V is TRBV5-1, with TRBD1 identical over 7 bases. The CDR3 spans 17 residues. CDR1 and CDR2 (germline): SGHRS, YFSETQ. J was trimmed by 5 bases and V by 4 bases; bases with no gene match: 12. The chain's CDR3 is CASSITTPGQNNSPLHF. The CDR3 DNA sequence: TGCGCCAGCAGCATAACTACCCCGGGACAGAATAATTCACCCCTCCACTTT.

This clone was seen once. This sequence joins TRBV15 and TRBJ2-7, with 13 nucleotides matching TRBD2. The CDR3 is made up of 18 amino acids. CDR1 is LNHNV and CDR2 is YYDKDF in the germline V gene (reference sequence). Trimming took 4 bases from V and 4 from J; bases not matched to a gene: 13. The CDR3 reads CATSTSIRGLAGVYEQYF. The CDR3, as DNA: TGTGCCACCAGCACCTCTATCCGAGGACTAGCGGGAGTTTACGAGCAGTACTTC. Complete variable domain (other parts from reference TRBV15 and TRBJ2-7): DAMVIQNPRYQVTQFGKPVTLSCSQTLNHNVMYWYQQKSSQAPKLLFHYYDKDFNNEADTPDNFQSRRPNTSFCFLDIRSPGLGDTAMYLCATSTSIRGLAGVYEQYFGPGTRLTVT.

This clone was counted between two and nine times. This chain connects TRBV5-4 to TRBJ2-2, with 7 positions matching TRBD2. Germline-derived CDR1 and CDR2 are SGHNT and YYREEE (reference sequence). This CDR3 has 14 residues. J was trimmed by 4 bases and V by 2 bases; bases with no gene match: 2. This chain's CDR3 is CASSFAGATGELFF. In DNA form, the CDR3 reads TGTGCCAGCAGCTTCGCGGGAGCCACCGGGGAGCTGTTTTTT.

This clone was picked up a small number of times. V usage is TRBV10-1 and J usage is TRBJ2-1; 9 bases map to TRBD2. This CDR3 is 14 amino acids long. V was clipped by 4 bases and J by 4 bases; unmatched bases: 2. Germline V CDR1 and CDR2: WNHNN, SYGVQD (reference sequence). CDR3 nucleotides: TGCGCCAGCAGTGGTAGCGGGAGTTACAATGAGCAGTTCTTC. Translating it yields CASSGSGSYNEQFF.

The CDR3 loop reads CASSPIENTEAFF. The CDR3 coding sequence is TGTGCCAGCAGCCCCATAGAGAACACTGAAGCTTTCTTT. This sequence joins TRBV12-3 or TRBV12-4 and TRBJ1-1; D uncertain. The V end lost 6 bases, the J end lost 1 base, and 9 bases lay between the germline ends. The CDR3 extends over 13 amino acids.

The gene calls are TRBV7-2 and TRBJ2-1, with 8 bases that match TRBD2. In germline, CDR1 is SGHTA, CDR2 FQGNSA. With 6 bases clipped from V and 4 bases from J, the junction kept 11 bases outside the gene matches. The CDR3 covers 16 residues. The CDR3 DNA sequence: TGTGCCAGCAGAAAAAGCCCAGCGGGGGCTTACAATGAGCAGTTCTTC. Translated, it gives CASRKSPAGAYNEQFF.

This chain's CDR3 is CASSARSGTGSPSRTEAFF. CDR3 DNA: TGTGCCAGCAGCGCTCGCTCCGGGACAGGGTCACCATCACGCACTGAAGCTTTCTTT. This chain connects TRBV11-3 to TRBJ1-1; 9 positions match TRBD1. Germline loops: CDR1 SGHNT, CDR2 YENEEA. CDR3 length: 19 amino acids. V gave up 5 bases and J gave up 4 bases; unmatched junction bases: 20.

CDR3 residues: CASSFMRGPGATNYGYTF. The CDR3, as DNA: TGTGCCAGCAGCTTTATGAGGGGGCCAGGGGCCACTAACTATGGCTACACCTTC. The genes are TRBV5-6 and TRBJ1-2; TRBD1 matches 7 bases. V was pared by 2 bases and J by 0 bases, with 13 bases of the junction left unmatched. The germline gives CDR1 SGHDT, CDR2 YYEEEE. The CDR3 has 18 amino acids.

V is TRBV6-4 and J is TRBJ2-3; 8 bases fit TRBD1. This CDR3 is 16 amino acids long. Germline loops: CDR1 MRHNA, CDR2 SNTAGT. J was trimmed by 2 bases and V by 0 bases; bases with no gene match: 4. The CDR3 region has the DNA TGTGCCAGCAGTGACTCGTCCAGGGGGCACACAGATACGCAGTATTTT. Encoded protein: CASSDSSRGHTDTQYF.

This clone has just a few counts. The CDR3 protein is CASSTPVQHGYTF. The CDR3 DNA reads as TGTGCCAGTAGTACTCCCGTACAGCATGGCTACACCTTC. The V gene is TRBV19, the J gene TRBJ1-2; D remains unclear. V lost 4 bases and J lost 6, with 12 bases in between. The CDR3 totals 13 residues. Germline V gene lookup returns CDR1 LNHDA and CDR2 SQIVND (reference sequence).